A single T cell receptor beta chain is shown here with its context. This CDR3 spans 14 amino acids. CDR1 is SGHRS, CDR2 YFSETQ, per germline. The V and J ends lost 5 bases and 7 bases, in that order; junction bases with no gene match: 8. These data come from a study of cytomegalovirus exposure and HLA in healthy donors. The donors were in the 120-subject validation cohort; that cohort was separate from the approximately 700-subject first cohort. TCRdb keeps only in-frame clones here, not all; method: immunoSEQ multiplex PCR. This table holds some 150,000 clones, about 89% found once. Sequencing used PBMCs. This clonotype originated in a man aged 18 to 30 in good health and CMV-seronegative. The chain carries TRBV5-1 and TRBJ2-1, with 8 bases that match TRBD1. As DNA, the CDR3 is TGCGCCAGCAGAAACATGACAGGGGAGAATGAGCAGTTCTTC. As protein: CASRNMTGENEQFF.